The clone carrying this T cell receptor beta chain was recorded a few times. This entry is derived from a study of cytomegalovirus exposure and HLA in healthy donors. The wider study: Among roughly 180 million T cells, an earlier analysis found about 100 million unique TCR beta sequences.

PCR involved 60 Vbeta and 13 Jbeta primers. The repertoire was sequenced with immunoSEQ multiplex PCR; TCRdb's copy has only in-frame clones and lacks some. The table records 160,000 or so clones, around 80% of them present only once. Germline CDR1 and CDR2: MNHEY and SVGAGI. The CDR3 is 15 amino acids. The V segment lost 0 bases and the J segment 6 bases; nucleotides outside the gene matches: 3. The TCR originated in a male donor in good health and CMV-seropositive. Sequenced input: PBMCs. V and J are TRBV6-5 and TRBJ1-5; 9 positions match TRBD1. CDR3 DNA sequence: TGTGCCAGCAGTTACTCCGGGACAGGGTTTCAGCCCCAGCATTTT. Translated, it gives CASSYSGTGFQPQHF.